The rows below give T cell receptor beta chains drawn from one sample of a study of T cells after yellow fever vaccination. Using its own MiXCR run on the 5' RACE reads, TCRdb lists one record per CDR3 protein. This sample yields over 300,000 distinct CDR3 sequences, of which about 3.5% are seen a single time; 20% to 30% belongs to the top ten. This sample comprised PBMCs, obtained on the day of the yellow fever booster vaccination. The source of these receptors is a man younger than 35 who received the YFV17D yellow fever vaccine. The CDR3 runs from the conserved cysteine through the conserved F or W. D genes are given only for firm matches. The size entry is marked missing in some rows and otherwise reads once, few, many or a size class.

>TRBV18|few|TRBJ2-3|.
CASSPGGEGFTDTQYF
TGTGCCAGCTCACCAGGTGGGGAAGGGTTTACAGATACGCAGTATTTT
>TRBV7-2|many|TRBJ2-3|.
CASSKLSGTPPFSTDTQYF
TGTGCCAGCAGCAAGCTAAGTGGGACACCCCCATTTAGCACAGATACGCAGTATTTT
>TRBV6-5|few|TRBJ1-2|TRBD1
CASTRTGANNYGYTF
TGTGCCAGCACCCGGACAGGGGCTAATAACTATGGCTACACCTTC
>TRBV7-9|few|TRBJ2-7|.
CASSGQGPSGGEQYF
TGTGCCAGCAGCGGGCAAGGGCCATCGGGTGGTGAGCAGTACTTC
>TRBV7-8|.|TRBJ2-1|.
CASIPLRVSLRNEQFF
TGTGCCAGCATCCCTCTTAGAGTCAGCTTGCGGAATGAGCAGTTCTTC
>TRBV5-1|.|TRBJ2-2|.
CASSLYQGNTGELFF
TGCGCCAGCAGCTTGTATCAGGGGAACACCGGGGAGCTGTTTTTT
>TRBV5-6|.|TRBJ1-3|.
CASSFRQFSLRNTIYF
TGTGCCAGCAGCTTCAGGCAGTTCTCCCTCCGAAACACCATATATTTT
>TRBV7-9|.|TRBJ1-5|.
CASSLYEGAYSNQPQHF
TGTGCCAGCAGCTTATACGAGGGCGCATATAGCAATCAGCCCCAGCATTTT
>TRBV2|.|TRBJ2-7|.
CASKQGLGVEQYF
TGTGCCAGCAAACAGGGCTTAGGGGTCGAGCAGTACTTC
>TRBV7-2|many|TRBJ2-3|.
CASSLYQRSTDTQYF
TGTGCCAGCAGCTTATATCAGAGAAGCACAGATACGCAGTATTTT
>TRBV7-3|many|TRBJ1-1|.
CASSYSRNTEAFF
TGTGCCAGCAGCTATTCAAGGAACACTGAAGCTTTCTTT
>TRBV10-3|.|TRBJ1-6|.
CATSGRALENSPLHF
TGTGCCACCTCCGGCCGGGCCTTGGAAAATTCACCCCTCCACTTT
>TRBV19|.|TRBJ2-1|.
CASWARNYNEQFF
TGTGCCAGCTGGGCTCGGAACTACAATGAGCAGTTCTTC
>TRBV10-3|many|TRBJ1-1|.
CATTGGAIRNTEAFF
TGTGCCACCACGGGAGGGGCGATTCGGAACACTGAAGCTTTCTTT
>TRBV28|many|TRBJ2-5|.
CASIDARLGRGGETQYF
TGTGCCAGCATTGACGCTCGTCTGGGCAGGGGAGGGGAGACCCAGTACTTC
>TRBV4-1|many|TRBJ2-3|TRBD2
CASSHPIARLAGEDTDTQYF
TGCGCCAGCAGCCACCCAATCGCAAGACTAGCGGGGGAAGACACAGATACGCAGTATTTT
>TRBV20-1|many|TRBJ2-2|TRBD2
CSILATNTGELFF
TGCAGTATACTAGCGACGAACACCGGGGAGCTGTTTTTT
>TRBV12-3/TRBV12-4|many|TRBJ2-7|.
CASSFGRTTYEQYF
TGTGCCAGCAGTTTCGGGCGGACCACCTACGAGCAGTACTTC
>TRBV5-1|many|TRBJ2-4|.
CASSLGGRPRAKNIQYF
TGCGCCAGCAGCTTGGGGGGCCGCCCGAGGGCCAAAAACATTCAGTACTTC
>TRBV10-3|many|TRBJ2-5|TRBD2
CAISVGTSSQETQYF
TGTGCCATCAGTGTGGGGACTAGCTCCCAAGAGACCCAGTACTTC
>TRBV21-1|many|TRBJ2-7|.
CASSKGTYEQYF
TGTGCCAGCAGCAAAGGGACATACGAGCAGTACTTC
>TRBV7-2|few|TRBJ1-1|.
CASSTRRGTEAFF
TGTGCCAGCAGCACCCGGAGAGGGACTGAAGCTTTCTTT
>TRBV5-1|few|TRBJ2-1|TRBD1
CAITPGTDYNEQFF
TGCGCCATCACCCCCGGGACAGACTACAATGAGCAGTTCTTC
>TRBV7-9|many|TRBJ1-1|.
CASSPSTGEAFF
TGTGCCAGCAGCCCATCCACAGGGGAAGCTTTCTTT
>TRBV10-3|few|TRBJ2-3|TRBD1
CAISTGRQGVTDTQYF
TGTGCCATCAGTACCGGGCGACAGGGGGTAACAGATACGCAGTATTTT
>TRBV29-1|.|TRBJ1-2|.
CSVEVEDRAYGYTF
TGCAGCGTTGAAGTAGAGGACCGGGCCTATGGCTACACCTTC
>TRBV7-2|many|TRBJ2-3|TRBD2
CASSPSGGPGTDTQYF
TGTGCCAGCAGCCCATCGGGGGGGCCAGGCACAGATACGCAGTATTTT
>TRBV5-5|.|TRBJ2-6|.
CASSLAPTEGGSGANVLTF
TGTGCCAGCAGCTTGGCCCCGACAGAAGGAGGTTCTGGGGCCAACGTCCTGACTTTC